This TCR beta chain was sequenced during a study of T cells after yellow fever vaccination. Study-wide results and limits: The bulk population could contribute abundant contaminating clonotypes to FACS-sorted repertoires. Reappearing after the booster were most of the clones from primary vaccination (about 96% CD4, approximately 85% CD8).

V lost 5 bases and J 0 bases, leaving 21 bases between the germline ends. The CDR3 length is 18 residues. Germline V CDR1 and CDR2: LGHDT, YNNKEL (reference sequence). UMIs were added to TCR cDNA along with a universal primer site when it was made by 5'RACE template switching. TCRdb passed the 5' RACE reads through MiXCR, listing each CDR3 protein once. This table holds nearly 300,000 distinct CDR3 sequences, around 8.6% found once. This clonotype was observed a few times. The antigen is unknown. The input for sequencing was CD4+ T cells sorted from PBMCs, taken 5 days after the yellow fever booster vaccination. V is TRBV3-1 and J is TRBJ2-3; the D gene could be TRBD1 or TRBD2 (5 bases each). This sequence was found in a man aged 18-30 years who received the YFV17D yellow fever vaccine. The CDR3 loop reads CASSRSGQPRASTDTQYF. The CDR3 nucleotides are TGTGCCAGCAGCAGAAGCGGACAACCACGAGCTAGCACAGATACGCAGTATTTT.